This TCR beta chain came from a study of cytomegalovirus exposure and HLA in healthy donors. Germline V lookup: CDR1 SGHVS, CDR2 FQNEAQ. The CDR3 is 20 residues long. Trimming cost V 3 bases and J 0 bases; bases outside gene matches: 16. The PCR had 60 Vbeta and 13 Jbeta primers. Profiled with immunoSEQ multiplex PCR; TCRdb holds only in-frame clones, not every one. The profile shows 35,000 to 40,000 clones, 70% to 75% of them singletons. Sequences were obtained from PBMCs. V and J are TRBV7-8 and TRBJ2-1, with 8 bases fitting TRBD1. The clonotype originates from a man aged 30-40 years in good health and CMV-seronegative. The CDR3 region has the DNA TGTGCCAGCAGCTTTGAACCGGGACAGGAATCTTATCACTCCTACAATGAGCAGTTCTTC. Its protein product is CASSFEPGQESYHSYNEQFF.